This T cell receptor beta chain was identified during a study of blood T cell repertoires in COVID-19. The wider study: Acute and convalescent COVID-19 samples came from the United States, Italy and Spain.

Original handling: Quantification of nucleated cells was approximated via reference gene primer amplification. Method: immunoSEQ multiplex PCR; TCRdb's copy keeps in-frame clones and lacks some. V and J calls and clone size are copied from that table; D and trimming were computed from the DNA. The table lists approximately 150,000 clones, roughly 86% of them singletons. On this clone: One junction end does not reproduce the germline sequence, and a read error may be involved.

This CDR3 is built from 15 residues. Germline CDR1 reads KGHSH; CDR2 reads LQKENI. Sequencing used peripheral blood. The chain combines TRBV18 with TRBJ1-1; 9 bases are shared with TRBD1. This receptor was identified in a man aged 65-85 years with acute or convalescent COVID-19. DNA for the CDR3: TGTGCCAGCTCGCCACAGGGGGCGCAGGAAGCTGAAGCTTTCTTT. Its protein is CASSPQGAQEAEAFF.